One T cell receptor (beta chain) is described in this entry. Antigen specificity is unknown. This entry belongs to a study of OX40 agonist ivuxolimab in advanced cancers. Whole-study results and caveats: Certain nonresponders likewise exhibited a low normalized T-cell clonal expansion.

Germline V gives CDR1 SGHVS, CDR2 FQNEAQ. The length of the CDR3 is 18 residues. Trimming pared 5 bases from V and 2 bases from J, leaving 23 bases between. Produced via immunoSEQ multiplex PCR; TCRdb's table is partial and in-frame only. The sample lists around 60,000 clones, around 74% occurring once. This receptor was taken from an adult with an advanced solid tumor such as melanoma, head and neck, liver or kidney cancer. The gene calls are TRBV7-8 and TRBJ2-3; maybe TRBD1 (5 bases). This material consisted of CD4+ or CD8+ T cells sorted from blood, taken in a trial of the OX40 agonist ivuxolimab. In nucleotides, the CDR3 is TGTGCCAGCAGCCCCGACAGACCTCGAACTACATACACAGATACGCAGTATTTT. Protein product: CASSPDRPRTTYTDTQYF.